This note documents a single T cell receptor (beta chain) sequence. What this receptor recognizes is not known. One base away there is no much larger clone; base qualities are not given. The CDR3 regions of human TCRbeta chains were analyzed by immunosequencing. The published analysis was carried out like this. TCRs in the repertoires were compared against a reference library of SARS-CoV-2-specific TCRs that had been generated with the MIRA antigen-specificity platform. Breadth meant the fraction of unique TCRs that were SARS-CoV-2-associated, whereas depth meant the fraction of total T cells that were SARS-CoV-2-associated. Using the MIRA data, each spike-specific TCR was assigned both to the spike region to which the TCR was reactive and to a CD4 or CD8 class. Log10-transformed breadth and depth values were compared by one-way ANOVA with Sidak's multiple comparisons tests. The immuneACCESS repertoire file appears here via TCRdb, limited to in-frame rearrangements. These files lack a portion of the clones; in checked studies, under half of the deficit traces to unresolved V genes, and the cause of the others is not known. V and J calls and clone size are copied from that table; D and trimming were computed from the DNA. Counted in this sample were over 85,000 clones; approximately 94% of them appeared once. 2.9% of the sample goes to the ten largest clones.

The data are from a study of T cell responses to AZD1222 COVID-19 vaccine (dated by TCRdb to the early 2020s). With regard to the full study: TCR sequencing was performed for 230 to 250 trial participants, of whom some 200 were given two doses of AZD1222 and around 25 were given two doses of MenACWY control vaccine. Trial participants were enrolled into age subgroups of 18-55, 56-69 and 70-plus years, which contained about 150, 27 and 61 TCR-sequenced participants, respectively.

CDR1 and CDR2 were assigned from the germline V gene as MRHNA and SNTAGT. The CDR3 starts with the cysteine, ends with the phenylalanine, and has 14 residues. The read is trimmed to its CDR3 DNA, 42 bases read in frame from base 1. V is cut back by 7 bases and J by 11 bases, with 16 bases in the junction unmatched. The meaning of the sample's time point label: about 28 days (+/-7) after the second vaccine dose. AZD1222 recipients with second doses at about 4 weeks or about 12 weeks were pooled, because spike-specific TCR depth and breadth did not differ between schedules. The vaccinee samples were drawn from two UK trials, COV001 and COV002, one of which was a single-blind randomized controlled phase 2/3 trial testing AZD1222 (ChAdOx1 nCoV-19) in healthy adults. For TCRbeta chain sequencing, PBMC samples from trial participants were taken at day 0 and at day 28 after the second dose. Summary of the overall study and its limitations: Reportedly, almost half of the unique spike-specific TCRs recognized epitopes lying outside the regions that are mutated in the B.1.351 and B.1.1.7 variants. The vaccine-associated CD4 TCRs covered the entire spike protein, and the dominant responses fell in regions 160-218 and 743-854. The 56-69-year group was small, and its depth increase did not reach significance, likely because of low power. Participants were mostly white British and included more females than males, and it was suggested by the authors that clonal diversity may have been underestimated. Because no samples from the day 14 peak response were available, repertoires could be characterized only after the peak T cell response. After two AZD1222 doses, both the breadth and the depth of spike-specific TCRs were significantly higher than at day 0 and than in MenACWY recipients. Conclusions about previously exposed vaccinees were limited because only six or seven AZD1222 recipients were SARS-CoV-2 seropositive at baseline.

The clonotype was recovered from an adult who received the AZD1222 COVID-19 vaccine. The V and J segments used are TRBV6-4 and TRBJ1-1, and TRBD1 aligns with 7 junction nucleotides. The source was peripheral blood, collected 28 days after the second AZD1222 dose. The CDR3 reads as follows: CASILGQDGEVAFF. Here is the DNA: TGTGCCAGCATCTTAGGACAGGACGGCGAGGTGGCTTTCTTT.